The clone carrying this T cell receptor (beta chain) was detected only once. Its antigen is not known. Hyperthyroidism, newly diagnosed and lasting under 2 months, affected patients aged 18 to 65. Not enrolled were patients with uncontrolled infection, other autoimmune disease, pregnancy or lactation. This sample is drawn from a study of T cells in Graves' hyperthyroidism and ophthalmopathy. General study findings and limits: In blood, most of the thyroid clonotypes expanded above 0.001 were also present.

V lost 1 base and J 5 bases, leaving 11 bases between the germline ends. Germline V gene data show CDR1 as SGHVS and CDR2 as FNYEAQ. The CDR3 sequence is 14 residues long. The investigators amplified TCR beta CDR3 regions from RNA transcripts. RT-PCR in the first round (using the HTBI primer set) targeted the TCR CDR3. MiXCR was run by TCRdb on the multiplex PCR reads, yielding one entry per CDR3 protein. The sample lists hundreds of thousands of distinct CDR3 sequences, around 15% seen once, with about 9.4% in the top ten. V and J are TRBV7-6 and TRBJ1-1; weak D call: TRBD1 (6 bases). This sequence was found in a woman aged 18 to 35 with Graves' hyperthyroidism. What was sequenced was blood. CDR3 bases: TGTGCCAGCAGCTTAGGGGGGGCCGAGACTGAAGCTTTCTTT. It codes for CASSLGGAETEAFF.